This passage covers 23 T cell receptor beta chains from one sample sequenced in a study of regulatory T cells in long-lasting Graves disease. Construction of the TCR beta libraries employed iRepertoire HTBI primers in conjunction with Arm-PCR of CDR3 regions. TCRdb ran MiXCR on the multiplex PCR reads and lists one entry per CDR3 protein. This repertoire shows a few hundred thousand distinct CDR3 sequences, 16% found once; its top ten account for 30%. Time point: newly diagnosed GD, antithyroid drugs for less than 3 months. Construction of the TCR library relied on RNA isolated from PBMCs. These data also formed part of another study, on T cells in Graves' hyperthyroidism and ophthalmopathy.

The starting material was peripheral blood mononuclear cells (PBMCs), obtained at new diagnosis, from a patient treated with antithyroid drugs. Receptors originate from a man aged 35 to 55 with Graves disease.

This clonotype was found many times. V gene TRBV4-2 combines with J gene TRBJ2-3; TRBD2 matches 7 bases. The ends lost 0 bases at V and 1 base at J; junction bases unmatched: 4. The CDR3 length is 16 residues. CDR1 is LGHNA and CDR2 is YNFKEQ in the germline V gene. CDR3 region: CASSQDMGGGTDTQYF. CDR3 nucleotide sequence: TGTGCCAGCAGCCAAGATATGGGGGGGGGCACAGATACGCAGTATTTT.

The CDR3 nucleotides read TGTGCCAGCAGCCAAGATAGTCTGGCGGGGGGCCGCACAGATACGCAGTATTTT. Translated, it gives CASSQDSLAGGRTDTQYF. This chain connects TRBV4-2 to TRBJ2-3; 8 bases fit TRBD2. Trimming removed 0 bases from V and 1 base from J; junction bases left unmatched: 9. Germline values: CDR1 LGHNA, CDR2 YNFKEQ. The length of the CDR3 is 18 residues.

The V gene is TRBV7-2, the J gene TRBJ2-3; D is unresolved. The CDR3 covers 14 residues. CDR1 SGHTA and CDR2 FQGNSA come from the germline V gene. V was pared by 1 base and J by 9 bases, with 14 bases between. CDR3 sequence: CASSLGRPPDTQYF. For the CDR3, the DNA is TGTGCCAGCAGCTTAGGGAGACCCCCGGACACGCAGTATTTT.

The rearrangement uses TRBV4-3 and TRBJ2-7, with a weak D call TRBD2 (6 bases). The CDR3 is 17 residues long. The germline V gene has CDR1 LGHNA and CDR2 YSLEER. The V gene lost 0 bases and the J gene lost 0 bases, with 15 bases spanning the gap. CDR3 bases: TGCGCCAGCAGCCAAGATGTAAAGGGACTCCTCTCCTACGAGCAGTACTTC. This encodes CASSQDVKGLLSYEQYF.

This clonotype has just a few counts. The rearrangement links TRBV5-5 to TRBJ2-7; maybe TRBD1 (5 bases). Germline V gene data show CDR1 as SGHKS and CDR2 as YYEKEE (reference sequence). Trimming cost V 4 bases and J 0 bases, with 20 bases left between them. There are 17 residues in the CDR3. CDR3 sequence: CASSVGWGRASSYEQYF. The CDR3 DNA is TGTGCCAGCAGCGTTGGGTGGGGCAGGGCTAGCTCCTACGAGCAGTACTTC.

To note about this clonotype: Compared with germline, one end of the junction differs, possibly owing to a read error. This chain uses TRBV5-1 with TRBJ2-1, with TRBD2 as a possible D gene (5 bases). The V gene's germline CDR1 is SGHRS and CDR2 YFSETQ. The CDR3 spans 15 residues. The CDR3 nucleotides read TGTGCCAGCAGCTTTGGGAGTTCCCCAAACAATGAGCAGTTCTTC. Its protein product is CASSFGSSPNNEQFF.

Concerning this clonotype itself: Likely a read error: the CDR3 ends without its conserved phenylalanine or tryptophan. This chain uses TRBV6-1 with TRBJ1-2, with 10 bases identical to TRBD1. There are 13 residues in the CDR3. Germline assignment: CDR1 MNHNS and CDR2 SASEGT. The ends lost 10 bases at V and 4 bases at J; junction bases unmatched: 6. The CDR3 bases are TGTGCCATCCAGACAGGGGGCGTCTATGGCTACACCTCC. It yields the protein CAIQTGGVYGYTS.

This chain connects TRBV14 to TRBJ2-1, with no clear D. The ends were cut back, 1 base at V and 10 bases at J, with 8 bases in the middle. Germline values: CDR1 SGHDN, CDR2 FVKESK. CDR3 size: 12 residues. The CDR3 nucleotides read TGTGCCAGCAGCCAAGTGCCGGCAGAGCAGTTCTTC. Its translation is CASSQVPAEQFF.

This clonotype was observed at least ten times. The genes are TRBV12-3 or TRBV12-4 and TRBJ1-2; D ambiguous. V lost 1 base to trimming and J lost 4 bases, with 7 bases between them. The CDR3 totals 13 residues. The CDR3 DNA follows: TGTGCCAGCAGTTTAGGGGCAGGCTATGGCTACACCTTC. Residues: CASSLGAGYGYTF.

This clonotype has just a few counts. The chain links TRBV19 to TRBJ2-5; TRBD1 is a possible D gene (5 bases). V shed 6 bases and J shed 5 bases, with 13 bases lying between them. CDR3 length: 13 amino acids. Germline V gives CDR1 LNHDA, CDR2 SQIVND (reference sequence). The CDR3 nucleotides are TGTGCCAGTAGCGAAAAGGGGTTTGAGACCCAGTACTTC. Its protein is CASSEKGFETQYF.

This clonotype appeared many times. The V call is TRBV6-2 or TRBV6-3, the J call TRBJ2-7; either TRBD1 or TRBD2 may fit D (5 bases each). The CDR3 sequence is 16 residues long. V shed 4 bases and J shed 0 bases, with 16 bases lying between them. Germline CDR1 and CDR2: MNHEY and SVGEGT. The CDR3 DNA is TGTGCCAGCAGTTCGGGACCTCTCAACCCCTCCTACGAGCAGTACTTC. The encoded protein is CASSSGPLNPSYEQYF.

The gene calls are TRBV6-1 and TRBJ2-6; 8 bases fit TRBD1. V dropped 4 bases and J dropped 0; count of bases not matched to a gene: 5. This CDR3 has 17 residues. Germline V gene lookup returns CDR1 MNHNS and CDR2 SASEGT. CDR3 region: CASSGRDRTSGANVLTF. CDR3 in DNA: TGTGCCAGCAGTGGCCGGGACAGGACCTCTGGGGCCAACGTCCTGACTTTC.

This clonotype was counted at least ten times. The chain recombines TRBV18 with TRBJ2-5, with D possibly being TRBD1 (6 bases). Germline CDR1 is KGHSH and CDR2 is LQKENI. Trimming left V 0 bases short and J 5 bases short, with 10 bases between. CDR3 length equals 14 residues. CDR3 region: CASSPPTGLETQYF. The DNA of the CDR3 is TGTGCCAGCTCACCACCAACAGGGCTGGAGACCCAGTACTTC.

This clonotype was detected many times. The rearrangement joins TRBV6-2 or TRBV6-3 to TRBJ2-1, with D possibly being TRBD1 (6 bases). With 0 bases removed from V and 5 bases from J, the gap between germline ends came to 11 bases. Germline V lookup: CDR1 MNHEY, CDR2 SVGEGT. This CDR3 spans 15 amino acids. CDR3 in amino acids: CASSYSWTADNEQFF. In DNA, the CDR3 is TGTGCCAGCAGTTACTCTTGGACAGCGGACAATGAGCAGTTCTTC.

CDR3 sequence: CAITPGHLYEQYF. The CDR3 DNA follows: TGTGCCATTACACCGGGACACCTCTACGAGCAGTACTTC. The chain employs TRBV28 and TRBJ2-7; D is perhaps TRBD1 (6 bases). CDR3 size: 13 residues. Between the trimmed V and J ends, which lost 10 bases and 3 bases, there was a span of 16 bases. Germline values: CDR1 MDHEN, CDR2 SYDVKM.

CDR3 sequence reads: CATSIGDPSDTQYF. The CDR3 DNA sequence: TGTGCCACCAGTATAGGGGACCCCTCAGATACGCAGTATTTT. The J gene is TRBJ2-3, the V gene TRBV24-1; possibly TRBD1 or TRBD2 for D (5 bases each). Germline V gives CDR1 KGHDR, CDR2 SFDVKD. This CDR3 has 14 amino acids. V lost 6 bases to trimming and J lost 4 bases, with 13 bases between them.

Many counts were recorded for this clonotype. The chain employs TRBV30 and TRBJ2-3; a weak D match, TRBD1 (6 bases). V was shortened by 3 bases and J by 0 bases, with 10 bases between the two germline ends. The germline gives CDR1 GTSNPN, CDR2 SVGIG (reference sequence). This CDR3 spans 14 amino acids. CDR3 region: CAWSPGTSTDTQYF. The CDR3 DNA follows: TGTGCCTGGAGCCCCGGGACAAGCACAGATACGCAGTATTTT.

This chain connects TRBV14 to TRBJ1-2; no clear D gene. The CDR3 runs 15 residues. V was cut by 2 bases and J by 3 bases, with 13 bases left in between. CDR1 and CDR2 (germline): SGHDN, FVKESK. CDR3 sequence reads: CASSQMGWGDYGYTF. DNA of the CDR3: TGTGCCAGCAGCCAAATGGGGTGGGGTGACTATGGCTACACCTTC.

This clonotype was found many times. The V gene is TRBV6-9, the J gene TRBJ2-1; 7 positions match TRBD1. This CDR3 contains 19 residues. CDR1 is MNHGY and CDR2 is SVAAGI in the germline V gene. V shed 3 bases, J shed 7 bases, and the junction held 21 bases outside the gene matches. CDR3 coding DNA: TGTGCCAGCAGTTACTCACGGACAGGAATTTTGATCTTCCCTAATGAGCAGTTCTTC. It codes for CASSYSRTGILIFPNEQFF.

In this sample, this clonotype turned up many times. The chain has TRBV5-1 and TRBJ1-1, with a tentative D call TRBD1 (5 bases). V lost 4 bases, J lost 0 bases, and 16 bases lay in between. Per the germline V gene, CDR1 is SGHRS and CDR2 is YFSETQ. This CDR3 has 16 amino acids. The CDR3 region is CASSRGSATLNTEAFF. CDR3 bases: TGCGCCAGCAGCCGGGGGTCGGCCACCTTGAACACTGAAGCTTTCTTT.

In this sample, this clonotype turned up many times. The CDR3 DNA reads TGTGCCAGCAGCCAATGGGGGGGGGACAGGATCTACGAGCAGTACTTC. Amino acids: CASSQWGGDRIYEQYF. The gene calls are TRBV3-1 and TRBJ2-7; the D gene is possibly TRBD1 (8 bases). Deletions cut 2 bases from V and 3 bases from J, with 17 bases between. The CDR3 contains 16 residues. The germline CDR1 and CDR2 sequences are LGHDT and YNNKEL (reference sequence).

This clonotype appeared once. This likely came from a read error, as a far larger clone is one base away. The chain is built from TRBV3-1 and TRBJ2-5; 9 nucleotides line up with TRBD2. Germline CDR1 LGHDT, CDR2 YNNKEL (reference sequence). CDR3 length: 16 amino acids. CDR3 sequence: CASSQGGGGAYNEQYF. The CDR3 nucleotides read TGTGCCAGCAGTCAAGGGGGCGGGGGGGCCTACAATGAGCAGTACTTC.

This clonotype was recorded a few times. The chain links TRBV20-1 to TRBJ1-4, with D possibly being TRBD1 (5 bases). V dropped 3 bases and J dropped 8 bases, with 10 bases sitting between them. This CDR3 is built from 12 residues. Germline lookup yields CDR1 DFQATT and CDR2 SNEGSKA (reference sequence). The DNA for the CDR3 is TGCAGTGCTAGTCAGGGAAACGAAAAACTGTTTTTT. Translation gives CSASQGNEKLFF.